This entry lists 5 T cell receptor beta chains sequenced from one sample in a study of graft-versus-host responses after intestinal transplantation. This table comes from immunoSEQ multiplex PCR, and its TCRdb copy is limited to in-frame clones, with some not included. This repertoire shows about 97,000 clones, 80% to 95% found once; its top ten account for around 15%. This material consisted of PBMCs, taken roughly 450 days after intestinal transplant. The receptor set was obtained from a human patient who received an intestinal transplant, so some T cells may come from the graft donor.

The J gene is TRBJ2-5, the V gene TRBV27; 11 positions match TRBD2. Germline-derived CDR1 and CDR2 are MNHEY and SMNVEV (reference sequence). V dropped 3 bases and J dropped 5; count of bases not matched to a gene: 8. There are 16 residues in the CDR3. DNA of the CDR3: TGTGCCAGCAGTTTTAGGGCTAGCGGGGGGCGGGAGACCCAGTACTTC. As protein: CASSFRASGGRETQYF.

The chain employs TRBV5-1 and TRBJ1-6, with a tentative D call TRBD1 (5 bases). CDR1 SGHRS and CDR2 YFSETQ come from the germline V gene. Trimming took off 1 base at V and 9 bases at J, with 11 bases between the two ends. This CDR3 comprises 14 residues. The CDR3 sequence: CASSLRGDSSPLHF. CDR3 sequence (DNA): TGCGCCAGCAGCTTGCGGGGAGACAGTTCACCCCTCCACTTT.

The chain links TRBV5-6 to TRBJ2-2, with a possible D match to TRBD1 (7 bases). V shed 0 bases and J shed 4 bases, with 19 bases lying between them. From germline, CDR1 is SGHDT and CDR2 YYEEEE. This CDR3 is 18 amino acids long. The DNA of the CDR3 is TGTGCCAGCAGCTTGGAACTCAGGGGGGTTGTTCGCACCGGGGAGCTGTTTTTT. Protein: CASSLELRGVVRTGELFF.

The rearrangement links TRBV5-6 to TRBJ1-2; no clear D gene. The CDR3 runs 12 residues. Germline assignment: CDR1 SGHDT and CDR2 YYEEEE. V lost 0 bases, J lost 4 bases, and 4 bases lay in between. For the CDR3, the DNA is TGTGCCAGCAGCTTGGAGGGCTATGGCTACACCTTC. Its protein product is CASSLEGYGYTF.

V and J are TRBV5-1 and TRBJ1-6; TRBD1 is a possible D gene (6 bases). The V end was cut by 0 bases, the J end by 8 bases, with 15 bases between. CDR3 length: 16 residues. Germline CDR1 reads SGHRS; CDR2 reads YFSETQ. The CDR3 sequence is CASSLADSRGDSPLHF. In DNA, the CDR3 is TGCGCCAGCAGCTTGGCCGACAGCAGGGGTGATTCACCCCTCCACTTT.